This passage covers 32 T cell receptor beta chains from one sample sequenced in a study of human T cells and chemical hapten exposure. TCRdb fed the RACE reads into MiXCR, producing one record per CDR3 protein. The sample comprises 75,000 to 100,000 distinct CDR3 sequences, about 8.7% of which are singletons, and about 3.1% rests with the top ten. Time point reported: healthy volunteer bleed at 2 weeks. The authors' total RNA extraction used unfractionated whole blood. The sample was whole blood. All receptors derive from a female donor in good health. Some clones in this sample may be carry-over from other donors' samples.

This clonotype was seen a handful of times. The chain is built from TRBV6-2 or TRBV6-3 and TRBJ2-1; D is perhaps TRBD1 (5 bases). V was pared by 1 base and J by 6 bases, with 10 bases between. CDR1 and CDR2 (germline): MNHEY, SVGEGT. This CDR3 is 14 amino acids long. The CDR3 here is CASSYFQGGNEQFF. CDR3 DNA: TGTGCCAGCAGTTACTTTCAGGGCGGCAATGAGCAGTTCTTC.

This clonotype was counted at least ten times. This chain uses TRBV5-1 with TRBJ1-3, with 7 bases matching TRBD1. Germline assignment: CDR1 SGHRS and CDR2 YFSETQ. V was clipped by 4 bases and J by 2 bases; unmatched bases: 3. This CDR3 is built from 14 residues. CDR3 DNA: TGCGCCAGCAGCGTCGGGACAGCTGGAAACACCATATATTTT. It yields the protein CASSVGTAGNTIYF.

The DNA of the CDR3 is TGTGCCAGTAGTATTAGGGGAGACAGGGGCTTCCTTCGCTCCTACAATGAGCAGTTCTTC. Encoded protein: CASSIRGDRGFLRSYNEQFF. The chain joins TRBV19 to TRBJ2-1, with 8 positions matching TRBD1. The CDR3 spans 20 residues. Germline lookup yields CDR1 LNHDA and CDR2 SQIVND (reference sequence). After removal of 3 bases from V and 0 bases from J, the junction contained 16 bases not matched to a gene.

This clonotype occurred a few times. As DNA, the CDR3 is TGTGCCTGGACCGGGAGGGTAGGTTCACCCCTCCACTTT. It is translated as CAWTGRVGSPLHF. The chain recombines TRBV30 with TRBJ1-6; D not resolved. V was clipped by 4 bases and J by 9 bases, with 13 bases between them. The CDR3 is 13 amino acids. Germline assignment: CDR1 GTSNPN and CDR2 SVGIG (reference sequence).

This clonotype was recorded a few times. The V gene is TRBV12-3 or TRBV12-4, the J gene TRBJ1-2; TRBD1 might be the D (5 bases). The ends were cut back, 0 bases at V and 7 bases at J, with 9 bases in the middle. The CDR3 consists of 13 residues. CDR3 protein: CASSLAQGVGYTF. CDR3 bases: TGTGCCAGCAGTTTAGCGCAGGGCGTTGGCTACACCTTC.

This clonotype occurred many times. The CDR3 loop reads CASSPRTSGIYNEQFF. The CDR3 DNA is TGTGCCAGCAGCCCTAGGACTAGCGGGATTTACAATGAGCAGTTCTTC. The genes are TRBV9 and TRBJ2-1, with 12 positions matching TRBD2. CDR3 length equals 16 residues. The ends lost 4 bases at V and 4 bases at J; junction bases unmatched: 6. Germline CDR1 SGDLS, CDR2 YYNGEE.

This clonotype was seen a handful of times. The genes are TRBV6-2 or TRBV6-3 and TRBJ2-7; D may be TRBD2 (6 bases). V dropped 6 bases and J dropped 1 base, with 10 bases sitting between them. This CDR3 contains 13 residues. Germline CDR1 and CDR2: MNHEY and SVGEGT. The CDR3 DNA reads TGTGCCAGCAGATACGGGGGATCCTACGAGCAGTACTTC. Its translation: CASRYGGSYEQYF.

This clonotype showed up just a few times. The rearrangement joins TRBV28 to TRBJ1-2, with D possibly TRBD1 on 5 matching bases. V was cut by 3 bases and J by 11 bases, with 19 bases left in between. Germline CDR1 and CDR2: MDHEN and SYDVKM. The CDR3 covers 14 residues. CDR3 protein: CASSLGAGSEKYTF. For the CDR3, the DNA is TGTGCCAGCAGTTTGGGTGCAGGGTCAGAAAAGTACACCTTC.

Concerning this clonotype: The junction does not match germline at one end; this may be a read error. The CDR3 sequence is CASSLGGRNQPQNF. CDR3 bases: TGCGCCAGCAGCTTGGGGGGCCGGAATCAGCCCCAGAATTTT. The rearrangement joins TRBV5-1 to TRBJ1-5; tentatively, D is TRBD1 (5 bases). Germline V gene data show CDR1 as SGHRS and CDR2 as YFSETQ. The length of the CDR3 is 14 residues.

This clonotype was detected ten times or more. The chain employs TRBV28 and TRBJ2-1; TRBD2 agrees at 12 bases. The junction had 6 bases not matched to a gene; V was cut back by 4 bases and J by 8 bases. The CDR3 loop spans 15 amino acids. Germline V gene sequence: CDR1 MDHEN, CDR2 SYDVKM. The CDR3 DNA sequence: TGTGCCAGCAGTTCTCAACGACTAGCGGGAGATGAGCAGTTCTTC. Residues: CASSSQRLAGDEQFF.

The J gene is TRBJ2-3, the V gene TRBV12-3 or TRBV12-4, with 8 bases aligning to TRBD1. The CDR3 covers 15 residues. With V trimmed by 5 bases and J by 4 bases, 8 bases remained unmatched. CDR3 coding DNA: TGTGCCAGCAGTGTCCGGACAGGGAGAGCAGATACGCAGTATTTT. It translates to CASSVRTGRADTQYF.

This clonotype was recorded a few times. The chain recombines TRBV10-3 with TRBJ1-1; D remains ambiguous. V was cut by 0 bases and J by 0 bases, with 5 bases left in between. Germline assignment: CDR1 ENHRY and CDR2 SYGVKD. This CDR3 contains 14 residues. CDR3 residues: CAISESVLNTEAFF. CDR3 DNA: TGTGCCATCAGTGAGTCTGTCTTGAACACTGAAGCTTTCTTT.

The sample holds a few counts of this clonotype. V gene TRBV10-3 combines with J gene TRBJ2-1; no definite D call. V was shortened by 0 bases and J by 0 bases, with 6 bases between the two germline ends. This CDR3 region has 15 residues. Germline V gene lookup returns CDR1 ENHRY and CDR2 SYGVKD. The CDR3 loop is CAISESQSSYNEQFF. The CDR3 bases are TGTGCCATCAGTGAGTCGCAGAGCTCCTACAATGAGCAGTTCTTC.

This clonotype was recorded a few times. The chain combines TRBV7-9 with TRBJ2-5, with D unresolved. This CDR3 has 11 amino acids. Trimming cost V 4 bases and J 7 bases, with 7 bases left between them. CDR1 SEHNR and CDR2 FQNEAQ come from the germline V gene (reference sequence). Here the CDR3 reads CASSWTGTQYF. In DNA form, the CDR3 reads TGTGCCAGCAGCTGGACGGGGACCCAGTACTTC.

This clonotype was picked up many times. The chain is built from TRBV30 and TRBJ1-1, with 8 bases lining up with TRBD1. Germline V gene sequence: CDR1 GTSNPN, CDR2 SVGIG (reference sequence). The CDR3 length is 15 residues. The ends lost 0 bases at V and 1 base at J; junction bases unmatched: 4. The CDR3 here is CAWSVIGTGNTEAFF. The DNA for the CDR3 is TGTGCCTGGAGTGTCATTGGGACAGGGAACACTGAAGCTTTCTTT.

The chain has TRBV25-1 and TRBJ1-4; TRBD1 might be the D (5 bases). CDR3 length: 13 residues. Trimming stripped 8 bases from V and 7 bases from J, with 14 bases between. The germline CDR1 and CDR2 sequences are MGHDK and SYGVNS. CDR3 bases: TGTGCCAGCGAAGGGACGGGAGCTGAAAAACTGTTTTTT. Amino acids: CASEGTGAEKLFF.

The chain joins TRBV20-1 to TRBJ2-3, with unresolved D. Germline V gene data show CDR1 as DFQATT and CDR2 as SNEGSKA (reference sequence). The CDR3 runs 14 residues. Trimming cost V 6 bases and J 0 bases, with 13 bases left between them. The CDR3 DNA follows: TGCAGTGCCCGGTCCGCTACTAGCACAGATACGCAGTATTTT. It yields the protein CSARSATSTDTQYF.

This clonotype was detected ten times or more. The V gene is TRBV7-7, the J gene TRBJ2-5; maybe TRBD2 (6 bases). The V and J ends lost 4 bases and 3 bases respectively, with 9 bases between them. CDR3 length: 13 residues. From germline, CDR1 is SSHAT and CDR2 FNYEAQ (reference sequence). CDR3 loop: CASSSGLKETQYF. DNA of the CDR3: TGTGCCAGCAGCTCGGGACTGAAAGAGACCCAGTACTTC.

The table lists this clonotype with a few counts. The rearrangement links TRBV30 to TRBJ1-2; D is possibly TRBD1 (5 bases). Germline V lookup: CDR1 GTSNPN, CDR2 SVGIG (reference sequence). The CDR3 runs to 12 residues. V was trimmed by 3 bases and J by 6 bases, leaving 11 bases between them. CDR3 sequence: CAWRRGTDGYTF. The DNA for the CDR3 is TGTGCCTGGAGACGGGGGACCGATGGCTACACCTTC.

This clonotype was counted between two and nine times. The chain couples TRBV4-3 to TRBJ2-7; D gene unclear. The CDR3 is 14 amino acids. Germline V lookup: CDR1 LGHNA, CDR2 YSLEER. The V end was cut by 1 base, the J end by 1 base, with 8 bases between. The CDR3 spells CASSQARTSYEQYF. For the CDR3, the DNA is TGCGCCAGCAGCCAAGCTCGCACATCCTACGAGCAGTACTTC.

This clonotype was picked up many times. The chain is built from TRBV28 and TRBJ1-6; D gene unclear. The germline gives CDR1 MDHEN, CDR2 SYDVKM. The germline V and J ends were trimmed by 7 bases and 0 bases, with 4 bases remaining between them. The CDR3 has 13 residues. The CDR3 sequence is CASTSSYNSPLHF. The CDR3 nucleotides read TGTGCCAGCACCAGCTCCTATAATTCACCCCTCCACTTT. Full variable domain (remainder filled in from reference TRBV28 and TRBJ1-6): DVKVTQSSRYLVKRTGEKVFLECVQDMDHENMFWYRQDPGLGLRLIYFSYDVKMKEKGDIPEGYSVSREKKERFSLILESASTNQTSMYLCASTSSYNSPLHFGNGTRLTVT.

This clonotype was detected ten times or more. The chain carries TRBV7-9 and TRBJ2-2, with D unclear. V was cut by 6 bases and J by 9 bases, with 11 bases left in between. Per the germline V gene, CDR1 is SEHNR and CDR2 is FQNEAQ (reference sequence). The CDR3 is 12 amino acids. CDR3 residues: CASSRSSRELFF. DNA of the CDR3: TGTGCCAGCAGTCGCTCAAGCCGGGAGCTGTTTTTT.

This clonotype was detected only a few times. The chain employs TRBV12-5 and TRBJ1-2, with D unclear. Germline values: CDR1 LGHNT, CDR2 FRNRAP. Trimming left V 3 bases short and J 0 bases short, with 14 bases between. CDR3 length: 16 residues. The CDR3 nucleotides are TGTGCTAGTGGTTTCCGGACGGATAAAGCTAACTATGGCTACACCTTC. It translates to CASGFRTDKANYGYTF.

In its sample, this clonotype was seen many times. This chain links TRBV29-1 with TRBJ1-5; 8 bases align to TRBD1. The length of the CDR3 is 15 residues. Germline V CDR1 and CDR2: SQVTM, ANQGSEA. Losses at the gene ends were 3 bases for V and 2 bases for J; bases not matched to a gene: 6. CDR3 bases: TGCAGCGTTGAGGAGCCAGGGGGCGGCAATCAGCCCCAGCATTTT. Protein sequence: CSVEEPGGGNQPQHF.

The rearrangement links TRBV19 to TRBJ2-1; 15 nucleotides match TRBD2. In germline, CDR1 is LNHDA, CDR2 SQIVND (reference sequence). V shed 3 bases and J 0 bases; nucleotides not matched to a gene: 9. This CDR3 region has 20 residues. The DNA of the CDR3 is TGTGCCAGTAGTATCCCCCCGGGACTAGCGGGAGGTGGCTCCTACAATGAGCAGTTCTTC. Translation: CASSIPPGLAGGGSYNEQFF.

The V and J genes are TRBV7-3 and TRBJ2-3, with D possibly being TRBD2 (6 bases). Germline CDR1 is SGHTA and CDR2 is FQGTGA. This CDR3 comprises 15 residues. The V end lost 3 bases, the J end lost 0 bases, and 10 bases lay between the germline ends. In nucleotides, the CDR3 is TGTGCCAGCAGCTTTGGGGCGGGGAGCACAGATACGCAGTATTTT. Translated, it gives CASSFGAGSTDTQYF.

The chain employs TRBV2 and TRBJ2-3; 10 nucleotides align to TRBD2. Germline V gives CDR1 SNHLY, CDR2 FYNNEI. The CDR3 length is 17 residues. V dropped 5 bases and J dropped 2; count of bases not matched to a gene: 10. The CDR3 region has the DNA TGTGCCAGCAGTTCTGCGCCAGGACTAGCGGCCACAGATACGCAGTATTTT. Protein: CASSSAPGLAATDTQYF.

CDR3: CASSLRAAEKLFF. CDR3 sequence (DNA): TGTGCCAGCAGCTTAAGGGCAGCTGAAAAACTGTTTTTT. V and J are TRBV7-9 and TRBJ1-4; no clear D. The V gene lost 2 bases and the J gene lost 7 bases, with 8 bases spanning the gap. The CDR3 covers 13 residues. The germline CDR1 and CDR2 sequences are SEHNR and FQNEAQ (reference sequence). The full variable domain, with the rest looked up from reference TRBV7-9 and TRBJ1-4, is DTGVSQNPRHKITKRGQNVTFRCDPISEHNRLYWYRQTLGQGPEFLTYFQNEAQLEKSRLLSDRFSAERPKGSFSTLEIQRTEQGDSAMYLCASSLRAAEKLFFGSGTQLSVL.

As DNA, the CDR3 is TGCGCCAGCAGTAGACGACTAGAGGGCAATGAGCAGTTCTTC. Translation gives CASSRRLEGNEQFF. V and J are TRBV5-1 and TRBJ2-1; TRBD2 is a possible D gene (6 bases). The CDR3 totals 14 residues. Germline CDR1 reads SGHRS; CDR2 reads YFSETQ. V lost 5 bases to trimming and J lost 6 bases, with 15 bases between them.

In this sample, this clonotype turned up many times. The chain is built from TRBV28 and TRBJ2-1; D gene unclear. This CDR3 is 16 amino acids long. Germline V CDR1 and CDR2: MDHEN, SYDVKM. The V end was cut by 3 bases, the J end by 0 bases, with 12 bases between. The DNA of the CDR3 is TGTGCCAGCAGTTTTTCGACGGGTAGCTCCTACAATGAGCAGTTCTTC. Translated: CASSFSTGSSYNEQFF.

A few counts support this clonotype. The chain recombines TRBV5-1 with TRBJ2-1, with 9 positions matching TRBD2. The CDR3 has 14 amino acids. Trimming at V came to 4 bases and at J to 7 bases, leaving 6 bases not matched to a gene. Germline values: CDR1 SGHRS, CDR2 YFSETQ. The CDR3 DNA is TGCGCCAGCAGCCCAGGACTAGCGCATAATGAGCAGTTCTTC. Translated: CASSPGLAHNEQFF.

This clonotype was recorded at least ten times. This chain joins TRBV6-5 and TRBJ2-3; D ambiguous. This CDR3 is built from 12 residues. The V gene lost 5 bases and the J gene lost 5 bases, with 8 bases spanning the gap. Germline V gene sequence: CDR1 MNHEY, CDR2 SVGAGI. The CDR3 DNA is TGTGCCAGCAGTCTACCCGGAGATACGCAGTATTTT. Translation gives CASSLPGDTQYF.